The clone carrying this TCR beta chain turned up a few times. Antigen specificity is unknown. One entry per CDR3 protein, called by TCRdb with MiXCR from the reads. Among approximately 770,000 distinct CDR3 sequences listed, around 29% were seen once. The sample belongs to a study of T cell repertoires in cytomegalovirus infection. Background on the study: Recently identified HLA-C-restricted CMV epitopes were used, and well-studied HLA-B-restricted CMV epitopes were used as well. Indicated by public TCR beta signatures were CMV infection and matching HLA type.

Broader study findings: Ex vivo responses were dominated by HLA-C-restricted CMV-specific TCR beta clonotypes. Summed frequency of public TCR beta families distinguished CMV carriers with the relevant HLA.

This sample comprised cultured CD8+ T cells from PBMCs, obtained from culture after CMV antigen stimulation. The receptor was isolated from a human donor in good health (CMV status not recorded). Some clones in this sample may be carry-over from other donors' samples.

In DNA, the CDR3 is TGTGCCAGCAGTATGGTGAACACTGAAGCTTTCTTT. It specifies CASSMVNTEAFF. The rearrangement links TRBV28 to TRBJ1-1; D gene ambiguous. CDR1 is MDHEN, CDR2 SYDVKM, per germline. Trimming shortened V by 5 bases and J by 0 bases, and 4 bases separated the two germline ends. The CDR3 runs 12 residues.